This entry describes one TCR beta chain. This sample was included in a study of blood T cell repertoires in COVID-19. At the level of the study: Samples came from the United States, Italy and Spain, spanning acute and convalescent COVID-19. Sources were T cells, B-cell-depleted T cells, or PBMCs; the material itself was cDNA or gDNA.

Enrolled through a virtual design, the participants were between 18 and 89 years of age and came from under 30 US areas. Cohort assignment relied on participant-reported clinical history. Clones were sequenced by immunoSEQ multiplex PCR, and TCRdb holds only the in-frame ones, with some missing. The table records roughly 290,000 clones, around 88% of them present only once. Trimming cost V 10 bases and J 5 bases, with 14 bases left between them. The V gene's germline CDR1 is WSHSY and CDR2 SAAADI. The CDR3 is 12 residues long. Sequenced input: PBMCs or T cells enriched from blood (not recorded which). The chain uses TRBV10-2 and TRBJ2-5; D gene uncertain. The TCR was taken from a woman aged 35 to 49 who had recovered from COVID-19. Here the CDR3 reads CATSNSPETQYF. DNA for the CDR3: TGCGCCACCTCCAACAGTCCGGAGACCCAGTACTTC.